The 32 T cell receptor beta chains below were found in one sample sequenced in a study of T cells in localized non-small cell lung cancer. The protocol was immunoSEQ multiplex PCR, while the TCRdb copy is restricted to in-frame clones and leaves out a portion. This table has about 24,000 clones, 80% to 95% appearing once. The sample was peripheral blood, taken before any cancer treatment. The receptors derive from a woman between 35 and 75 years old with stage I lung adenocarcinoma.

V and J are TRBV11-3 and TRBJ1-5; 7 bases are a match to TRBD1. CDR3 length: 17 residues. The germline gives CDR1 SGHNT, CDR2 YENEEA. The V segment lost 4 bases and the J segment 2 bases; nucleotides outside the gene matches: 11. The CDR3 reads CASSYPSAGGGNQPQHF. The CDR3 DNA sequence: TGTGCCAGCAGCTACCCCTCTGCAGGGGGTGGCAATCAGCCCCAGCATTTT.

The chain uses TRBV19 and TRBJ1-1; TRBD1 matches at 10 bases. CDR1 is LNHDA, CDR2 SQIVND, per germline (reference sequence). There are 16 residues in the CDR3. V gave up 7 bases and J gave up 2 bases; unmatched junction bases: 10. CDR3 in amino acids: CASTSPTGGANTEAFF. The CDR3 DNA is TGTGCCAGTACCAGTCCGACAGGGGGCGCAAACACTGAAGCTTTCTTT.

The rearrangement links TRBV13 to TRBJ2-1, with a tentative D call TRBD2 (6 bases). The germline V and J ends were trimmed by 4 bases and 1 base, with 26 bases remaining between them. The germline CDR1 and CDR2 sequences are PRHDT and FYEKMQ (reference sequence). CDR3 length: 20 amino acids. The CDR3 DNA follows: TGTGCCAGCAGCTCACCCTTTGCCGCGGGGAATACATTTTCCTACAATGAGCAGTTCTTC. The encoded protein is CASSSPFAAGNTFSYNEQFF.

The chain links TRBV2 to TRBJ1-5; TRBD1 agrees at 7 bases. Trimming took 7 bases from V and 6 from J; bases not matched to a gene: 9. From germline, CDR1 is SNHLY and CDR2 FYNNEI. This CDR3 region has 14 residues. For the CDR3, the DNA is TGTGCCAGCACCATCACAGGGGTTCGTCAGCCCCAGCATTTT. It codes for CASTITGVRQPQHF. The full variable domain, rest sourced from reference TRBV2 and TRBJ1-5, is EPEVTQTPSHQVTQMGQEVILRCVPISNHLYFYWYRQILGQKVEFLVSFYNNEISEKSEIFDDQFSVERPDGSNFTLKIRSTKLEDSAMYFCASTITGVRQPQHFGDGTRLSIL.

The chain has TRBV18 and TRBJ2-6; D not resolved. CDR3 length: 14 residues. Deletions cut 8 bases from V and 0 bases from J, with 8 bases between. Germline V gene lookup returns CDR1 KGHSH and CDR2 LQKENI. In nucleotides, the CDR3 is TGTGCCAGCGGCAAACCCTCTGGGGCCAACGTCCTGACTTTC. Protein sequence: CASGKPSGANVLTF.

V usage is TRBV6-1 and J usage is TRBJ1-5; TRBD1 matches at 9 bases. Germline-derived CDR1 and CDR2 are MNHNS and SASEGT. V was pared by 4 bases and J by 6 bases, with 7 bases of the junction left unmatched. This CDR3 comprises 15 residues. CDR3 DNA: TGTGCCAGCAGTGGATTTACAGGGGGCGGTCAGCCCCAGCATTTT. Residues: CASSGFTGGGQPQHF.

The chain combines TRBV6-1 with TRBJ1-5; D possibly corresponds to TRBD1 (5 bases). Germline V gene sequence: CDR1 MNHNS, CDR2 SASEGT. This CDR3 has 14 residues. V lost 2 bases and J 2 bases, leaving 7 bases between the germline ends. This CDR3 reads CASSELGRNQPQHF. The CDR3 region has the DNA TGTGCCAGCAGTGAACTGGGACGCAATCAGCCCCAGCATTTT.

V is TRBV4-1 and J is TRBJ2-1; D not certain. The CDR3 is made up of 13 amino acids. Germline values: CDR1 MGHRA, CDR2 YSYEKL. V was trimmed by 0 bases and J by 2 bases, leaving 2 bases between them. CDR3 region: CASSQDPYNEQFF. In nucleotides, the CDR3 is TGCGCCAGCAGCCAAGACCCCTACAATGAGCAGTTCTTC.

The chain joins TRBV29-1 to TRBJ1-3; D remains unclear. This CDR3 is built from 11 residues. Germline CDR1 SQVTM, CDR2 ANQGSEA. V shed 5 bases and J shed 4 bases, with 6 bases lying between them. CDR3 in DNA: TGCAGCGTTCTGGGAGGAAACACCATATATTTT. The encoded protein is CSVLGGNTIYF. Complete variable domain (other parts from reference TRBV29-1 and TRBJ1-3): SAVISQKPSRDICQRGTSLTIQCQVDSQVTMMFWYRQQPGQSLTLIATANQGSEATYESGFVIDKFPISRPNLTFSTLTVSNMSPEDSSIYLCSVLGGNTIYFGEGSWLTVV.

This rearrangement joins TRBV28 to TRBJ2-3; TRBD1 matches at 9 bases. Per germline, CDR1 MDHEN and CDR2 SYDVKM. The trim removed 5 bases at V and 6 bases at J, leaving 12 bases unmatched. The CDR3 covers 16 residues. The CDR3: CASSTRQGGIMDTQYF. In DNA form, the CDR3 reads TGTGCCAGCAGTACACGACAGGGGGGGATAATGGATACGCAGTATTTT.

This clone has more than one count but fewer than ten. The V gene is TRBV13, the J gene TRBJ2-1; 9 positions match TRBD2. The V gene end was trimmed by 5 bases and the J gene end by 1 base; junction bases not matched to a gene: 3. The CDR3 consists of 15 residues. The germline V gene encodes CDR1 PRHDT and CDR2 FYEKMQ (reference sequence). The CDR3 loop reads CASSPTSGSYNEQFF. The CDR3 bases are TGTGCCAGCAGCCCTACTAGCGGGTCCTACAATGAGCAGTTCTTC.

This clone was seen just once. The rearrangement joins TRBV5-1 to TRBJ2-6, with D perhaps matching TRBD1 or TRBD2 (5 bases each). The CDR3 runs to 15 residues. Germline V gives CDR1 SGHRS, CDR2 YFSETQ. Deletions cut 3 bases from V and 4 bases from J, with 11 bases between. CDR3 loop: CASSSGSEGANVLTF. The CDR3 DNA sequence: TGCGCCAGCAGCTCAGGGAGCGAAGGGGCCAACGTCCTGACTTTC.

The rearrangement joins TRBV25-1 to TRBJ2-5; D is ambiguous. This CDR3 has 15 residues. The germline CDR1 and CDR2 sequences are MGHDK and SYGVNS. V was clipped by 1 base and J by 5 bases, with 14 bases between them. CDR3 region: CASSELGRLVETQYF. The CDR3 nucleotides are TGTGCCAGCAGTGAATTAGGGCGCCTAGTCGAGACCCAGTACTTC. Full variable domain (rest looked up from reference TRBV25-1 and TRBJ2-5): EADIYQTPRYLVIGTGKKITLECSQTMGHDKMYWYQQDPGMELHLIHYSYGVNSTEKGDLSSESTVSRIRTEHFPLTLESARPSHTSQYLCASSELGRLVETQYFGPGTRLLVL.

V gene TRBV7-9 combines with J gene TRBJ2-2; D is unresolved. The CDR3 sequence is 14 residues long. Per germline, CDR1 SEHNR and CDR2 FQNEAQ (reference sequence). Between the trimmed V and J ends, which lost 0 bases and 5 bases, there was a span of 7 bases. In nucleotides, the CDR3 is TGTGCCAGCAGCTTAGCCCACTCGACCGGGGAGCTGTTTTTT. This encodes CASSLAHSTGELFF. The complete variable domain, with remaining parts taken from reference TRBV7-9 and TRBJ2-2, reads DTGVSQNPRHKITKRGQNVTFRCDPISEHNRLYWYRQTLGQGPEFLTYFQNEAQLEKSRLLSDRFSAERPKGSFSTLEIQRTEQGDSAMYLCASSLAHSTGELFFGEGSRLTVL.

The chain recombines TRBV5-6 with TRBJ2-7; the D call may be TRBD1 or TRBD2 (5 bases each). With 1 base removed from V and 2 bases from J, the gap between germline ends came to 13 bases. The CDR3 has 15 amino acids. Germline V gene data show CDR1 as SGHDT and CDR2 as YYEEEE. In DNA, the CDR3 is TGTGCCAGCAGCTTGTTACCCGGGGCCCCCTACGAGCAGTACTTC. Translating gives CASSLLPGAPYEQYF.

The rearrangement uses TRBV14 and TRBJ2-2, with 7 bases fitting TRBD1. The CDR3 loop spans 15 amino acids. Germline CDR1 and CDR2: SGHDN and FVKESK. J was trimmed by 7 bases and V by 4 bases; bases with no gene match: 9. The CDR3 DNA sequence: TGTGCCAGCAGCCGCCAGGCAGGGGGTATCGGGGAGCTGTTTTTT. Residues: CASSRQAGGIGELFF. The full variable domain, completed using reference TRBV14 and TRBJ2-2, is EAGVTQFPSHSVIEKGQTVTLRCDPISGHDNLYWYRRVMGKEIKFLLHFVKESKQDESGMPNNRFLAERTGGTYSTLKVQPAELEDSGVYFCASSRQAGGIGELFFGEGSRLTVL.

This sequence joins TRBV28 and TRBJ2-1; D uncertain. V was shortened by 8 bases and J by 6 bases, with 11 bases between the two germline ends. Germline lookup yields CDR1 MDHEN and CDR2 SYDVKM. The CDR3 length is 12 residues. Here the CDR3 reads CASSRSVNEQFF. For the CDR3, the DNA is TGTGCCAGCTCCCGATCAGTCAATGAGCAGTTCTTC.

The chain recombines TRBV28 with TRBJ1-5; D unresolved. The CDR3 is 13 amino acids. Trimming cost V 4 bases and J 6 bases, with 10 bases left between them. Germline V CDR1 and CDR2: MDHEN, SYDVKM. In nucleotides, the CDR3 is TGTGCCAGCAGTTCTGGGCCAGGTCAGCCCCAGCATTTT. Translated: CASSSGPGQPQHF.

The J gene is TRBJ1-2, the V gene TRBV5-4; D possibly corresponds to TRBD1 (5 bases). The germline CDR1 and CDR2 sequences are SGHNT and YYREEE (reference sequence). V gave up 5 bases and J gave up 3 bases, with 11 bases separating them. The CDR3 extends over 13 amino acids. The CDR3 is CASRAGGDYGYTF. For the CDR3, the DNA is TGTGCCAGCAGGGCTGGGGGTGACTATGGCTACACCTTC.

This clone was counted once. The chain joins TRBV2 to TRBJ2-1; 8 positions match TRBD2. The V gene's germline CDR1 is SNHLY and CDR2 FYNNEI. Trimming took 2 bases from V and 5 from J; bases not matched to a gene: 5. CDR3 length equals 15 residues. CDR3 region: CASSESGRLNNEQFF. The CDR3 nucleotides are TGTGCCAGCAGTGAAAGCGGGAGACTCAACAATGAGCAGTTCTTC.

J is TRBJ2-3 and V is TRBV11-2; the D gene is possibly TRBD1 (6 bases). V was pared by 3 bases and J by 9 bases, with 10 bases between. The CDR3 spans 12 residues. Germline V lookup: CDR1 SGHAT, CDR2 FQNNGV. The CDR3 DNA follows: TGTGCCAGCAGCTTGGACGGGACAACGCAGTATTTT. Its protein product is CASSLDGTTQYF.

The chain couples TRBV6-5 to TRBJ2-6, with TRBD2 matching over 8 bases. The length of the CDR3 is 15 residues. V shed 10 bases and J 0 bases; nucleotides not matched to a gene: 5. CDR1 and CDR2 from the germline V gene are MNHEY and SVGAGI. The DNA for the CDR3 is TGTGCCACAAGCGGGAGCTTCTCTGGGGCCAACGTCCTGACTTTC. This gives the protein CATSGSFSGANVLTF.

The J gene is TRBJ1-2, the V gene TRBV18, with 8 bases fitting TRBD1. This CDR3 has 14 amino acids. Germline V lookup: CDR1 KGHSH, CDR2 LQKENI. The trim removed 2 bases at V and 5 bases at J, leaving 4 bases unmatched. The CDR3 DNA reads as TGTGCCAGCTCACCAGGACAGGGCGGGTATGGCTACACCTTC. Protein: CASSPGQGGYGYTF.

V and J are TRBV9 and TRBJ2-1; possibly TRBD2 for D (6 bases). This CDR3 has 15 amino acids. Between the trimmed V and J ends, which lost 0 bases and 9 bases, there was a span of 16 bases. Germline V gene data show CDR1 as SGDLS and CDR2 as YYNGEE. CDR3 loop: CASSVGGLGSGEQFF. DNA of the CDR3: TGTGCCAGCAGCGTAGGTGGGCTCGGGAGTGGTGAGCAGTTCTTC.

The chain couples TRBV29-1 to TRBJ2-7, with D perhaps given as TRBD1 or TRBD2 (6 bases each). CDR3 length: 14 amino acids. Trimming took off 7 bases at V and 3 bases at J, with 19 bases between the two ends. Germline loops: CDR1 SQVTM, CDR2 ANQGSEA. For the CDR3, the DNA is TGCAGCGCCCCCTGGAGGGGGGATTTCTACGAGCAGTACTTC. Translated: CSAPWRGDFYEQYF.

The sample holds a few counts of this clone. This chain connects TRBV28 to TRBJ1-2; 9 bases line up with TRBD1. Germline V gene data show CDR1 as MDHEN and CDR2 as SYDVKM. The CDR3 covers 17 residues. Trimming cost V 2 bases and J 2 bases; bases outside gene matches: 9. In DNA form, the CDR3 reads TGTGCCAGCAGTTTAGGCGGGACAGGGCCTGAAAACTATGGCTACACCTTC. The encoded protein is CASSLGGTGPENYGYTF.

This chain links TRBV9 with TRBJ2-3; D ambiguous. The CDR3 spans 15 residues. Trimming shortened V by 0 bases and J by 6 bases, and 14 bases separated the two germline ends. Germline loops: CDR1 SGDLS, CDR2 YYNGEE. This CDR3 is CASSVGGTRSDTQYF. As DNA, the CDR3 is TGTGCCAGCAGCGTAGGGGGAACAAGGTCCGATACGCAGTATTTT.

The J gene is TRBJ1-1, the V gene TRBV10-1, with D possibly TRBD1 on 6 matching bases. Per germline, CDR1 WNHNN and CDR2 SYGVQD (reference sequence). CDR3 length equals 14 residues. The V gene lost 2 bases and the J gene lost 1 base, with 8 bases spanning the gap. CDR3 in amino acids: CASSEAQGNTEAFF. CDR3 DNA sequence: TGCGCCAGCAGTGAGGCACAGGGGAACACTGAAGCTTTCTTT.

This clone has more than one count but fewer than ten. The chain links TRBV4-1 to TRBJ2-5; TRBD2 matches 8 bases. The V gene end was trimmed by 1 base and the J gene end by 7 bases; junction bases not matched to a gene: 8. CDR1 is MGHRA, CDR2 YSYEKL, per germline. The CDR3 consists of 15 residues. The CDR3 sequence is CASSQGRSGSATQYF. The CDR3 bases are TGCGCCAGCAGCCAAGGACGAAGCGGGAGCGCGACCCAGTACTTC.

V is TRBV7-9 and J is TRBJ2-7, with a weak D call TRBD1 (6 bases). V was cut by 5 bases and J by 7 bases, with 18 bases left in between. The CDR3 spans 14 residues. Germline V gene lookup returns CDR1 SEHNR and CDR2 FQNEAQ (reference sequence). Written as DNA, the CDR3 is TGTGCCAGCAGCCCCGAGGGGGTGAATGGGGAGCAGTACTTC. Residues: CASSPEGVNGEQYF. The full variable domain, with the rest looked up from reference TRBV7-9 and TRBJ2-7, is DTGVSQNPRHKITKRGQNVTFRCDPISEHNRLYWYRQTLGQGPEFLTYFQNEAQLEKSRLLSDRFSAERPKGSFSTLEIQRTEQGDSAMYLCASSPEGVNGEQYFGPGTRLTVT.

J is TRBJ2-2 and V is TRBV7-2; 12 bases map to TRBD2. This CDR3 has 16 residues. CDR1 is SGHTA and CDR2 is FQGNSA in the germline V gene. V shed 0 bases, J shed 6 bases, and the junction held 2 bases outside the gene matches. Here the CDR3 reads CASSLARLAGAGELFF. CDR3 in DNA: TGTGCCAGCAGCTTAGCTAGACTAGCGGGAGCCGGGGAGCTGTTTTTT.

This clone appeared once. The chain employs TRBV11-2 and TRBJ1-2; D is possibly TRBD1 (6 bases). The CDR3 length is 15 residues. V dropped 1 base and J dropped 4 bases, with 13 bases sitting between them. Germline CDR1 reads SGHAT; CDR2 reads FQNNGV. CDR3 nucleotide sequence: TGTGCCAGCAGCTTAGTAGGGGGGCTACTCTATGGCTACACCTTC. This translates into CASSLVGGLLYGYTF.